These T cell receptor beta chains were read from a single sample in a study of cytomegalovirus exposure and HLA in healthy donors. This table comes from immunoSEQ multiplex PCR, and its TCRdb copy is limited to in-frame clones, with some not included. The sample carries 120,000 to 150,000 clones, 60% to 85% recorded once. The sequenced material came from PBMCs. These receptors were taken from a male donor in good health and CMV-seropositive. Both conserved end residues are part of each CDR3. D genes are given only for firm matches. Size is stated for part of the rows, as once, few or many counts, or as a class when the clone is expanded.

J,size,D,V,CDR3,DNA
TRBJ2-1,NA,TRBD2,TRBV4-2,CASSRLAGGGDEQFF,TGTGCCAGCAGCCGATTAGCGGGAGGGGGGGATGAGCAGTTCTTC
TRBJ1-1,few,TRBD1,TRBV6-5,CASSSDRERENTEAFF,TGTGCCAGCAGTTCCGACAGGGAGAGAGAAAACACTGAAGCTTTCTTT
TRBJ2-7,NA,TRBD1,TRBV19,CASSRGTALYEQYF,TGTGCCAGTAGTAGGGGGACAGCATTATACGAGCAGTACTTC
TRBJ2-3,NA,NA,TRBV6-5,CASSYSGTSTDTQYF,TGTGCCAGCAGTTATTCCGGGACAAGCACAGATACGCAGTATTTT
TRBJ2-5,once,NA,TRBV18,CASSRALAGEETQYF,TGTGCCAGCTCACGCGCGCTCGCCGGGGAAGAGACCCAGTACTTC
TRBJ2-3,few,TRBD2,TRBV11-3,CASSYGGSRTDTQYF,TGTGCCAGCAGCTACGGCGGGAGCCGCACAGATACGCAGTATTTT
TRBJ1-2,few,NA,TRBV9,CASSVAPRTNGYTF,TGTGCCAGCAGCGTGGCGCCTCGGACAAATGGCTACACCTTC
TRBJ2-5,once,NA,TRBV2,CASSGTLKEETQYF,TGTGCCAGCAGTGGGACTTTGAAGGAGGAGACCCAGTACTTC
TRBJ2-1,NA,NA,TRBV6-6,CASSTGTAYNEQFF,TGTGCCAGCAGTACGGGAACAGCTTACAATGAGCAGTTCTTC
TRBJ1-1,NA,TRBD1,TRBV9,CASGTGEMNTEAFF,TGTGCCAGCGGAACAGGGGAAATGAACACTGAAGCTTTCTTT
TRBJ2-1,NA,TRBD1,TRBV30,CACRDRGGNEQFF,TGTGCCTGTCGGGACAGGGGAGGCAATGAGCAGTTCTTC
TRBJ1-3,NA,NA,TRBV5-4,CASSPGQSSGNTIYF,TGTGCCAGCAGCCCCGGACAGAGCTCTGGAAACACCATATATTTT
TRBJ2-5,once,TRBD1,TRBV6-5,CASSRDRGETQHF,TGTGCCAGCAGCCGGGACAGGGGAGAGACCCAGCACTTC
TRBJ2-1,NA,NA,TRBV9,CASSMGGNEQFF,TGTGCCAGCAGCATGGGGGGTAATGAGCAGTTCTTC
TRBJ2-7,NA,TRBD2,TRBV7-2,CASSRNSLAGYEQYF,TGTGCCAGCAGCCGAAACAGTCTAGCGGGATACGAGCAGTACTTC
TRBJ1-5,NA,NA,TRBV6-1,CASIRWGPGQPQHF,TGTGCCAGCATTCGATGGGGGCCGGGTCAGCCCCAGCATTTT
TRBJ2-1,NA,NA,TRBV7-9,CASIGTSTYNEQFF,TGTGCCAGCATCGGGACTTCTACCTACAATGAGCAGTTCTTC
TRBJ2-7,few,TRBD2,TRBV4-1,CASSHDPSGSYEQYF,TGCGCCAGCAGCCATGACCCTAGCGGGAGTTACGAGCAGTACTTC
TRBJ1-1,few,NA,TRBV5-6,CASSSQTALNTEAFF,TGTGCCAGCAGCTCCCAGACAGCCTTGAACACTGAAGCTTTCTTT
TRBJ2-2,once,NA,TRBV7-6,CASSLGQDYTGELFF,TGTGCCAGCAGCTTAGGACAGGACTACACCGGGGAGCTGTTTTTT
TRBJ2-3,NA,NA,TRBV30,CARDRTGTDTQYF,TGTGCCCGAGATCGTACGGGCACAGATACGCAGTATTTT
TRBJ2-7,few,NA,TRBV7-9,CASSLAQGMSYEQYF,TGTGCCAGCAGCTTAGCGCAGGGCATGTCCTACGAGCAGTACTTC
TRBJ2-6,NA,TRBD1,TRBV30,CAWSLQGLVVLTF,TGTGCCTGGAGCTTACAGGGGCTAGTGGTCCTGACTTTC
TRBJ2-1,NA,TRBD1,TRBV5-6,CASSLGQGAREQFF,TGTGCCAGCAGCTTGGGTCAGGGGGCACGTGAGCAGTTCTTC
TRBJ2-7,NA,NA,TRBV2,CASSEGGSVEQYF,TGTGCCAGCAGTGAAGGGGGTAGCGTCGAGCAGTACTTC
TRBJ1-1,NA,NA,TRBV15,CATSIGTARNTEAFF,TGTGCCACCAGCATCGGAACGGCTAGAAACACTGAAGCTTTCTTT
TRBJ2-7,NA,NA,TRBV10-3,CAISRVGPILLYEQYF,TGTGCCATCAGTCGGGTCGGCCCGATTCTACTATACGAGCAGTACTTC
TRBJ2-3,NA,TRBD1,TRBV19,CASSRDRASTDTQYF,TGTGCCAGTAGTAGGGACAGAGCTAGCACAGATACGCAGTATTTT
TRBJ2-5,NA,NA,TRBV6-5,CASSYSISKTQYF,TGTGCCAGCAGTTACTCGATTAGTAAGACCCAGTACTTC
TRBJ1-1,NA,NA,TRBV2,CASSGNFGTPTEAFF,TGTGCCAGCAGTGGGAACTTCGGGACACCCACTGAAGCTTTCTTT
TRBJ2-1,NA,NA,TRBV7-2,CASSLAEGRRVYNEQFF,TGTGCCAGCAGCTTAGCGGAGGGCAGGAGGGTCTACAATGAGCAGTTCTTC
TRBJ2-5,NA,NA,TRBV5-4,CASSSYSEETQYF,TGTGCCAGCAGCTCATATTCTGAGGAGACCCAGTACTTC
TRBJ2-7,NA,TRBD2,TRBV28,CASTLRLAGRGGYEQYF,TGTGCCAGCACCCTCCGACTAGCGGGACGGGGGGGCTACGAGCAGTACTTC
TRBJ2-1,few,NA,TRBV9,CASSVLQGAADEQFF,TGTGCCAGCAGCGTTCTCCAAGGGGCGGCGGATGAGCAGTTCTTC
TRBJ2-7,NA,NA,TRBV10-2,CASKSGPTYEQYF,TGCGCCAGCAAGTCAGGCCCCACCTACGAGCAGTACTTC
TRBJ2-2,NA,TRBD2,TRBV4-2,CASSQDVPGLAVTGELFF,TGTGCCAGCAGCCAAGATGTCCCGGGACTAGCTGTGACCGGGGAGCTGTTTTTT
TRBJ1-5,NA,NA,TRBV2,CASRDRSNQPQHF,TGTGCCAGCAGGGACAGAAGCAATCAGCCCCAGCATTTT
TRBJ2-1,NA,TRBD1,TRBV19,CASSIRGVTDRGRNEQFF,TGTGCCAGTAGTATTAGGGGGGTGACGGACAGGGGGCGGAATGAGCAGTTCTTC
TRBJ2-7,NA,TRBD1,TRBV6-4,CASSGNGQGRGEQYF,TGTGCCAGCAGTGGCAACGGACAGGGCCGGGGCGAGCAGTACTTC
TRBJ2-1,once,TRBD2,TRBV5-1,CASSSYTSESRLNEQFF,TGCGCCAGCAGCTCCTATACTAGCGAATCACGGCTCAATGAGCAGTTCTTC